This T cell receptor beta chain was sequenced in a study of T cell responses to AZD1222 COVID-19 vaccine (dated by TCRdb to about 2021). Turning to the overall study: A total of 240 or so trial participants underwent TCR sequencing, of whom some 200 had received two doses of AZD1222 and some 25 had received two doses of the MenACWY control vaccine. Trial participants were enrolled into age subgroups of 18-55, 56-69 and 70-plus years, which contained 148, 28 and 57 TCR-sequenced participants, respectively.

Interpreted using the paper, the time point label stands for: baseline before first vaccination. The meaning of the sample's treatment or condition label: meningococcal conjugate vaccine given as trial control. Samples from vaccinated people were obtained from the UK trials COV001 and COV002, which included a single-blind randomized controlled phase 2/3 trial of AZD1222 (ChAdOx1 nCoV-19) in healthy adults. For TCRbeta chain sequencing, PBMC samples from trial participants were taken at day 0 and at day 28 after the second dose. The CDR3 regions of human TCRbeta chains were analyzed by immunosequencing. As for the authors' bioinformatics: Repertoire TCRs were checked for matches against a reference library of SARS-CoV-2-specific TCRs that had been generated using the MIRA antigen-specificity platform. Breadth meant the fraction of unique TCRs that were SARS-CoV-2-associated, whereas depth meant the fraction of total T cells that were SARS-CoV-2-associated. Using the MIRA data, each spike-specific TCR was mapped to the spike region that the TCR reacts to and placed in a CD4 or CD8 class. Log10-transformed breadth and depth values were compared by one-way ANOVA with Sidak's multiple comparisons tests. TCRdb took over this immuneACCESS table, retaining in-frame rearrangements with V and J assigned. Such tables are incomplete; in checked studies, under half of the missing clones stem from an unresolved V gene, and the remainder is unexplained. V and J calls and clone size follow that table, whereas D and trimming were derived from the DNA. For this sample the table gives about 100,000 clones, of which approximately 89% were detected only once. The ten largest clones take up around 3.8% of the sample.

This clone was counted once. No antigen is known for it. The input lacks base qualities; no much larger clone sits a single base away. Paper-wide results and their limitations: Spike-specific TCR breadth and depth rose significantly after two AZD1222 doses compared with day 0 and with MenACWY recipients. The whole spike protein was spanned by vaccine-associated CD4 TCRs, and dominant responses were seen in regions 160-218 and 743-854. Conclusions about previously exposed vaccinees are limited because only 5 or 6 AZD1222 recipients were SARS-CoV-2 seropositive at baseline. Reportedly, close to half of the unique spike-specific TCRs recognized epitopes lying outside the regions that are mutated in the B.1.351 and B.1.1.7 variants. Most participants were white British and females outnumbered males, and the authors suggested that clonal diversity may have been underestimated. In the small 56-69-year group, the increase in depth fell short of significance, most likely because of low power. Because no day 14 peak-response samples were available, repertoires were characterized only after the peak T cell response.

Inclusive of the bounding cysteine and phenylalanine, the CDR3 is 13 residues long. CDR3 DNA only is kept here, 39 bases in frame from base 1. The germline V gene supplies CDR1 MGHRA and CDR2 YSYEKL. V loses 5 bases, J loses 7 bases, and the germline ends lie 14 bases apart. The receptor comes from an adult in good health. The sequences come from peripheral blood, collected on day 0 of MenACWY control vaccination. The chain was built from TRBV4-1 and TRBJ1-2; the D gene is perhaps TRBD1, on 5 matching bases. In nucleotide form, the sequence is TGCGCCAGCAGCTCACAAGGGGTGCGTGGCTACACCTTC. It is translated as CASSSQGVRGYTF.